These 18 T cell receptor beta chains share one sample of origin, sequenced in a study of technical replicates of blood from several donors. Assay used: immunoSEQ multiplex PCR; TCRdb lists only in-frame clones, some missing. In the table there are around 97,000 clones, 85% to 95% of which are singletons. The sample comprised T cells isolated from PBMCs. The receptors shown here come from a human donor in good health.

The CDR3 sequence: CASSSRAGTGLGEQYF. The CDR3 DNA sequence: TGTGCCAGCAGTTCAAGAGCCGGGACAGGGCTGGGGGAGCAGTACTTC. The rearrangement joins TRBV6-5 to TRBJ2-7; 9 bases line up with TRBD1. Germline CDR1 is MNHEY and CDR2 is SVGAGI. The CDR3 is 16 residues long. V lost 4 bases, J lost 7 bases, and 14 bases stayed unmatched.

The genes are TRBV7-2 and TRBJ2-7; D is ambiguous. This CDR3 contains 11 residues. Germline assignment: CDR1 SGHTA and CDR2 FQGNSA. V shed 2 bases and J shed 5 bases, with 4 bases lying between them. CDR3 sequence reads: CASSLIDEQYF. The CDR3 region has the DNA TGTGCCAGCAGCTTAATAGACGAGCAGTACTTC. Filled out from reference TRBV7-2 and TRBJ2-7, the complete variable domain reads GAGVSQSPSNKVTEKGKDVELRCDPISGHTALYWYRQSLGQGLEFLIYFQGNSAPDKSGLPSDRFSAERTGGSVSTLTIQRTQQEDSAVYLCASSLIDEQYFGPGTRLTVT.

This clone appeared once. The V call is TRBV5-8, the J call TRBJ2-7; 7 bases align to TRBD2. The CDR3 spans 13 residues. V dropped 4 bases and J dropped 1; count of bases not matched to a gene: 2. Germline CDR1 SGHTS, CDR2 YDEGEE. The CDR3 DNA reads TGTGCCAGCAGCCCGGGAGGATCCTACGAGCAGTACTTC. Residues: CASSPGGSYEQYF.

This clone occurred once. This chain connects TRBV9 to TRBJ2-5; D might be TRBD2 (5 bases). V shed 0 bases and J shed 5 bases, with 8 bases lying between them. This CDR3 has 13 amino acids. CDR1 SGDLS and CDR2 YYNGEE come from the germline V gene. The CDR3 loop is CASSVGGYETQYF. The CDR3 DNA is TGTGCCAGCAGCGTAGGAGGGTACGAGACCCAGTACTTC.

CDR3 region: CASSLILWQGVVDTQYF. CDR3 DNA: TGTGCCAGCAGCTTGATTTTATGGCAGGGGGTAGTAGATACGCAGTATTTT. The J gene is TRBJ2-3, the V gene TRBV5-6; TRBD1 aligns across 7 bases. CDR1 and CDR2 from the germline V gene are SGHDT and YYEEEE. The CDR3 spans 17 residues. J gave up 5 bases and V 1 base, and 13 bases lay outside the gene matches.

The chain combines TRBV4-3 with TRBJ2-3; 10 nucleotides agree with TRBD2. The J segment lost 2 bases and the V segment lost 4 bases, leaving 9 bases of the junction unmatched. The CDR3 runs 17 residues. CDR1 and CDR2 from the germline V gene are LGHNA and YSLEER. The CDR3 spells CASSPQTSGYYTDTQYF. The DNA of the CDR3 is TGCGCCAGCAGCCCCCAGACTAGCGGGTATTACACAGATACGCAGTATTTT.

Comments on this clone: One end of the junction fails to match germline, which may point to a read error. The chain links TRBV12-5 to TRBJ2-2; D call uncertain. This CDR3 spans 10 amino acids. From germline, CDR1 is LGHNT and CDR2 FRNRAP. The CDR3 is CDWRTGELFF. The DNA of the CDR3 is TGCGACTGGCGAACCGGGGAGCTGTTTTTT.

The J gene is TRBJ1-5, the V gene TRBV21-1; TRBD1, the table's D call, was not compared with the DNA. TRBV21-1 constitutes a pseudogene. There are 16 residues in the CDR3. As DNA, the CDR3 is TGTGCCAGCAGCAAAGAGGTTCAGGGGGCTATACAGCCCCAGCATTTT. This codes for CASSKEVQGAIQPQHF.

This chain uses TRBV19 with TRBJ2-5; D call uncertain. The germline V and J ends were trimmed by 0 bases and 3 bases, with 5 bases remaining between them. CDR3 size: 13 residues. Germline CDR1 LNHDA, CDR2 SQIVND (reference sequence). CDR3 sequence reads: CASSIDTEETQYF. CDR3 DNA: TGTGCCAGTAGTATAGATACAGAAGAGACCCAGTACTTC.

V is TRBV5-1 and J is TRBJ2-1; D is possibly TRBD2 (5 bases). The CDR3 is 14 amino acids. CDR1 is SGHRS and CDR2 is YFSETQ in the germline V gene. V dropped 3 bases and J dropped 4 bases, with 11 bases sitting between them. Here the CDR3 reads CASSSAGYYNEQFF. Here the CDR3 DNA reads TGCGCCAGCAGCTCGGCGGGCTATTACAATGAGCAGTTCTTC.

This rearrangement joins TRBV19 to TRBJ1-2, with 7 positions matching TRBD1. This CDR3 spans 13 amino acids. V lost 9 bases to trimming and J lost 1 base; unmatched junction nucleotides: 5. Germline-derived CDR1 and CDR2 are LNHDA and SQIVND (reference sequence). CDR3 region: CASRTGVNYGYTF. CDR3 in DNA: TGTGCCAGCCGGACAGGCGTTAACTATGGCTACACCTTC.

The chain recombines TRBV9 with TRBJ2-7, with 10 bases aligning to TRBD1. The germline V gene has CDR1 SGDLS and CDR2 YYNGEE. The CDR3 consists of 15 residues. V trimming: 3 bases; J trimming: 0 bases; junction bases outside the gene matches: 3. The CDR3 nucleotides are TGTGCCAGCAGCGAGGGACAGGGGACCTCCTACGAGCAGTACTTC. This translates into CASSEGQGTSYEQYF.

This clone was detected once. The chain links TRBV25-1 to TRBJ2-3; TRBD1 matches 8 bases. The V and J ends lost 0 bases and 3 bases, in that order; junction bases with no gene match: 2. CDR3 length: 15 residues. Germline V gene data show CDR1 as MGHDK and CDR2 as SYGVNS. CDR3 protein: CASSEYTGGTDTQYF. The CDR3, as DNA: TGTGCCAGCAGTGAATATACAGGGGGTACAGATACGCAGTATTTT.

J is TRBJ1-4 and V is TRBV7-8; TRBD1 is a possible D gene (5 bases). The CDR3 consists of 19 residues. The germline CDR1 and CDR2 sequences are SGHVS and FQNEAQ. V lost 5 bases and J 0 bases, leaving 22 bases between the germline ends. CDR3 sequence: CASSDRQNTYTATNEKLFF. For the CDR3, the DNA is TGTGCCAGCAGCGACCGACAGAATACTTATACCGCAACTAATGAAAAACTGTTTTTT.

The chain couples TRBV7-3 to TRBJ2-5; D uncertain. The CDR3 spans 13 residues. The germline V gene has CDR1 SGHTA and CDR2 FQGTGA. Trimming removed 2 bases at V and 2 bases at J, with 6 bases between. Written as DNA, the CDR3 is TGTGCCAGCAGCTTATCCAGTCAAGAGACCCAGTACTTC. Its translation is CASSLSSQETQYF.

The gene calls are TRBV19 and TRBJ1-5; D unresolved. This CDR3 spans 15 amino acids. Germline V gene data show CDR1 as LNHDA and CDR2 as SQIVND (reference sequence). V lost 3 bases to trimming and J lost 0 bases, with 9 bases between them. The CDR3 protein is CASSISGNSNQPQHF. CDR3 nucleotides: TGTGCCAGTAGTATCTCAGGAAATAGCAATCAGCCCCAGCATTTT.

For the CDR3, the DNA is TGTGCCAGCAGCAACTCCGGGTACTCCTACGAGCAGTACTTC. It yields the protein CASSNSGYSYEQYF. This chain joins TRBV21-1 and TRBJ2-7; the table's D call, TRBD2, has no DNA check behind it. TRBV21-1 is a known pseudogene. The CDR3 has 14 amino acids.

The CDR3 DNA follows: TGTGCCAGTAGTAAGGACATTAGCAATCAGCCCCAGCATTTT. This encodes CASSKDISNQPQHF. The chain carries TRBV19 and TRBJ1-5, with D possibly matching TRBD1 (5 bases). Germline CDR1 reads LNHDA; CDR2 reads SQIVND (reference sequence). This CDR3 is 14 amino acids long. V was clipped by 4 bases and J by 0 bases, with 7 bases between them.